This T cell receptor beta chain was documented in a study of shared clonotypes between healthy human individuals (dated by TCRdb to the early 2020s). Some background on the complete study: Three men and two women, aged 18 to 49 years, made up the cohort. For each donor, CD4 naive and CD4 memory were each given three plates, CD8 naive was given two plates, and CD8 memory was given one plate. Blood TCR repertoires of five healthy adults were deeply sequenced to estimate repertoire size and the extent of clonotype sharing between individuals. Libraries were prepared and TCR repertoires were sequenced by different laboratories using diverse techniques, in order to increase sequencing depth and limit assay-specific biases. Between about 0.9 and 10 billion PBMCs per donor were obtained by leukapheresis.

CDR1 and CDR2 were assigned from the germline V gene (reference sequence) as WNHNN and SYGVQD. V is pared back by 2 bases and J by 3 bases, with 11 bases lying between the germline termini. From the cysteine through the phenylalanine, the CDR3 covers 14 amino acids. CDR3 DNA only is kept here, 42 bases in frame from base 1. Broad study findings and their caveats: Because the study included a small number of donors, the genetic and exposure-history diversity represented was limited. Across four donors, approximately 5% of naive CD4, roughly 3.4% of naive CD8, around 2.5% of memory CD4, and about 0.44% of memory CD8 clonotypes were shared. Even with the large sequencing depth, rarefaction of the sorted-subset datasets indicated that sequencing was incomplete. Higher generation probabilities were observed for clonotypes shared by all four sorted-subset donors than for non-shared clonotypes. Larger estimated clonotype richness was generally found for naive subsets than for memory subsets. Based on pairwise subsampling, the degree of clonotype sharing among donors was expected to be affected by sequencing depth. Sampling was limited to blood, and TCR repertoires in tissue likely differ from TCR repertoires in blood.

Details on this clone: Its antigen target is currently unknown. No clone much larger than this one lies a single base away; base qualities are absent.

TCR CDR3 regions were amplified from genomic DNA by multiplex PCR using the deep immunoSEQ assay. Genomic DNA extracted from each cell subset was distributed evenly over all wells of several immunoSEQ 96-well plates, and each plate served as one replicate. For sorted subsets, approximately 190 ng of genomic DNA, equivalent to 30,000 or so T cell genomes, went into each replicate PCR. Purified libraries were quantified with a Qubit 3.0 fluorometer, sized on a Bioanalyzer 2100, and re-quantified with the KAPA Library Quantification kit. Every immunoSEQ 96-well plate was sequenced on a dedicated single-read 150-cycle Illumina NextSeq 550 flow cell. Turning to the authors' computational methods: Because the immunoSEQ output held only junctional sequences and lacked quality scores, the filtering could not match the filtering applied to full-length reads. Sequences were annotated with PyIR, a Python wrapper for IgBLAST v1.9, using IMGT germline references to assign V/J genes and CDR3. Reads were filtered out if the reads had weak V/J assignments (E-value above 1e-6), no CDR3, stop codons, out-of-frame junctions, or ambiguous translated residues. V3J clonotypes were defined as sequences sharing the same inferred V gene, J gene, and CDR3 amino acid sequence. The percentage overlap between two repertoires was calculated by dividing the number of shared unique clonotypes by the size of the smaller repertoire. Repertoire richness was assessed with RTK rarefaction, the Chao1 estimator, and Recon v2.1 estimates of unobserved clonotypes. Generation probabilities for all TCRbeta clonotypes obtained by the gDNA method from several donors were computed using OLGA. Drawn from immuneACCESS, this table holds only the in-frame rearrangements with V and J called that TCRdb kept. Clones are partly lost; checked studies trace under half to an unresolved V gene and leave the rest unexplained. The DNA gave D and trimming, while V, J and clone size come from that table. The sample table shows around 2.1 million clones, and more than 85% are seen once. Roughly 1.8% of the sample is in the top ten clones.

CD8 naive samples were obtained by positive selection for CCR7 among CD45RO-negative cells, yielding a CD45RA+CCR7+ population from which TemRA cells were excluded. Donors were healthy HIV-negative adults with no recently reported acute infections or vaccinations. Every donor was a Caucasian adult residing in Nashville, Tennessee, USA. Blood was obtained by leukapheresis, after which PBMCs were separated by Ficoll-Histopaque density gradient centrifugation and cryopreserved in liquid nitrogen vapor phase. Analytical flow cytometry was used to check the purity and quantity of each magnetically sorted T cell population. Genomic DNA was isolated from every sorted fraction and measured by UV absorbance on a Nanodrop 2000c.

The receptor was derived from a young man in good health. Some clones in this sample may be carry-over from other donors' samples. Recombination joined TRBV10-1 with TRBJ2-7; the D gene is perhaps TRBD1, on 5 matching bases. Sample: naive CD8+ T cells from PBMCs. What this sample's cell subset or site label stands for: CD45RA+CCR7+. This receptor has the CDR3 CASSERDSIYEQYF. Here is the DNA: TGCGCCAGCAGTGAGCGTGACAGTATCTACGAGCAGTACTTC.